This entry lists 6 T cell receptor beta chains sequenced from one sample in a study of T cells after yellow fever vaccination. MiXCR, run by TCRdb on the 5' RACE reads, gives a single entry per CDR3 protein. Of about 320,000 distinct CDR3 sequences listed, 4% to 5.5% are singletons. Sequences were derived from PBMCs, sampled 15 days after the yellow fever booster vaccination. These receptor sequences come from a man between 18 and 35 years old who received the YFV17D yellow fever vaccine.

The chain joins TRBV9 to TRBJ2-3, with a tentative D call TRBD2 (5 bases). Germline assignment: CDR1 SGDLS and CDR2 YYNGEE. Trimming shortened V by 2 bases and J by 2 bases, and 12 bases separated the two germline ends. The CDR3 runs to 15 residues. CDR3 sequence reads: CASSVGVRFTDTQYF. The CDR3 DNA reads TGTGCCAGCAGCGTCGGGGTCCGGTTCACAGATACGCAGTATTTT.

The chain employs TRBV4-2 and TRBJ1-3; 7 bases line up with TRBD1. Germline V gives CDR1 LGHNA, CDR2 YNFKEQ. The CDR3 runs to 20 residues. With 0 bases clipped from V and 2 bases from J, the junction kept 16 bases outside the gene matches. The CDR3 spells CASSQDTGRSTGAAGNTIYF. CDR3 nucleotide sequence: TGTGCCAGCAGCCAAGATACAGGGCGGTCTACAGGGGCGGCTGGAAACACCATATATTTT.

This clonotype was detected ten times or more. This chain joins TRBV6-5 and TRBJ1-1; D is possibly TRBD1 (6 bases). Germline values: CDR1 MNHEY, CDR2 SVGAGI. Trimming shortened V by 4 bases and J by 11 bases, and 11 bases separated the two germline ends. The CDR3 is made up of 11 amino acids. CDR3 region: CASSWAGDAFF. The CDR3 DNA reads as TGTGCCAGCAGTTGGGCAGGGGACGCTTTCTTT.

This clonotype has at least ten counts. This rearrangement joins TRBV15 to TRBJ2-7; possibly TRBD1 for D (6 bases). The CDR3 is 11 amino acids. V was pared by 8 bases and J by 4 bases, with 9 bases between. Germline V gene sequence: CDR1 LNHNV, CDR2 YYDKDF (reference sequence). This chain's CDR3 is CATETGYEQYV. The CDR3 DNA is TGTGCCACCGAAACAGGGTACGAGCAGTACGTC.

This clonotype was counted many times. The J gene is TRBJ1-4, the V gene TRBV20-1; the D is unclear. Germline V gives CDR1 DFQATT, CDR2 SNEGSKA (reference sequence). The CDR3 loop spans 15 amino acids. The V gene lost 0 bases and the J gene lost 7 bases, with 15 bases spanning the gap. CDR3 protein: CSARDGYDLREKLFF. The CDR3 region has the DNA TGCAGTGCTAGAGATGGTTACGACCTCCGTGAAAAACTGTTTTTT.

This chain links TRBV7-2 with TRBJ1-4, with D unresolved. This CDR3 spans 15 amino acids. Trimming took off 2 bases at V and 2 bases at J, with 9 bases between the two ends. CDR1 is SGHTA and CDR2 is FQGNSA in the germline V gene. The CDR3, as DNA: TGTGCCAGCAGCTTATGGGCTGATACTAATGAAAAACTGTTTTTT. It encodes CASSLWADTNEKLFF.